The sequence of this TCR beta chain was determined in a study of spatial heterogeneity in lung cancer. Study-wide results and limits: Ubiquitous expanded tumor TCRs were seen in blood more at resection than at follow-up.

This CDR3 spans 15 amino acids. Concerning this clonotype itself: Its antigen is unknown.

In the library, each TCR cDNA molecule bore its own unique molecular identifier. TCRdb reprocessed the 5' RACE reads via MiXCR and lists one record per CDR3 protein. This table has about 85,000 distinct CDR3 sequences, approximately 20% appearing once. Stated time point: sample taken at primary tumor resection. Tumor, nontumor lung or frozen PBMC supplied whole RNA, sequenced without sorting. The rearrangement uses TRBV21-1 and TRBJ2-7; the listed D gene, TRBD1, was not tested against the DNA. TRBV21-1 is tagged as a pseudogene. This clonotype originated in a male donor with early-stage non-small cell lung cancer. Source: PBMCs, taken at surgery. The CDR3 DNA reads as TGTGCCAGCAGTACCGACAGTCAGAGCTCCTACGAGCAGTACTTC. This encodes CASSTDSQSSYEQYF.